This T cell receptor beta chain stems from a study of cytomegalovirus exposure and HLA in healthy donors. Study summary: Genetic ancestry analysis placed over 65% of the 300 to 500 donors that were genotyped in the Caucasian-associated cluster.

Both 60 Vbeta primers and 13 Jbeta primers went into the PCR. Sequencing used immunoSEQ multiplex PCR; TCRdb keeps in-frame clones, though not all of them. This table holds 100,000 to 150,000 clones, 70% to 80% found once. Study outcomes and limitations: When analyzed later, a missense DCLRE1C variant was found to be linked to TCR beta V- and J-gene trimming. TCR beta V segments were, for the most part, productive about 90% or about 30% of the time in an earlier analysis. Reports indicate that TCR beta sequences accurately predicted the HLA-A and HLA-B alleles of most subjects.

Worth noting for this clone: What it binds is unknown.

V gave up 4 bases and J gave up 2 bases; unmatched junction bases: 5. Germline V lookup: CDR1 SGHRS, CDR2 YFSETQ. CDR3 length: 14 residues. The clonotype was recovered from a man aged 50 to 60 in good health and CMV-seronegative. Sequencing input: PBMCs. V and J are TRBV5-1 and TRBJ1-2, with TRBD1 matching over 7 bases. Here the CDR3 DNA reads TGCGCCAGCAGCACCGGGGACAGCAACTATGGCTACACCTTC. Encoded protein: CASSTGDSNYGYTF.